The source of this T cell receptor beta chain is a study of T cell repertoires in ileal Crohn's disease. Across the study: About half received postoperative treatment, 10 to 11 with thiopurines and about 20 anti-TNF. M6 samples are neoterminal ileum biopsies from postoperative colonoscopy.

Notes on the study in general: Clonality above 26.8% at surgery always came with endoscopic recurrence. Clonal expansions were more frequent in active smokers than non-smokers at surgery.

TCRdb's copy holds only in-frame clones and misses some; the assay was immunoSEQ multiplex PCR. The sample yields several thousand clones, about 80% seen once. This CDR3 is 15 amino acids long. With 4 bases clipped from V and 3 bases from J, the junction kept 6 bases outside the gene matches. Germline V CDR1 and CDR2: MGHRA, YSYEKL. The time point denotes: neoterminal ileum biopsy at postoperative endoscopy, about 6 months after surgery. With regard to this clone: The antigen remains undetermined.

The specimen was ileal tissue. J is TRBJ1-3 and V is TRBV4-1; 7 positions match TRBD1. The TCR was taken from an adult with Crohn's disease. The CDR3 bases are TGCGCCAGCAGCCCACAGGGGTTAATTGGAAACACCATATATTTT. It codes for CASSPQGLIGNTIYF.